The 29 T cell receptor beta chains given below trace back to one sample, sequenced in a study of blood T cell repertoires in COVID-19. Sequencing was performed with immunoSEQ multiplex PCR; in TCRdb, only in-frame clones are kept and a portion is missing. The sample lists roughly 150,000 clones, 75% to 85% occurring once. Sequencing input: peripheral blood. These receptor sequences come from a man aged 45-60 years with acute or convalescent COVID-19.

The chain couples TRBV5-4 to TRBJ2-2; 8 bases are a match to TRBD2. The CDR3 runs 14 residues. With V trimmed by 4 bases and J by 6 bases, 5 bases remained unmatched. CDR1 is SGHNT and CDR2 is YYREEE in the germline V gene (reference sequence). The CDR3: CASSPGGYAGELFF. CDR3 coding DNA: TGTGCCAGCAGCCCGGGGGGGTACGCCGGGGAGCTGTTTTTT.

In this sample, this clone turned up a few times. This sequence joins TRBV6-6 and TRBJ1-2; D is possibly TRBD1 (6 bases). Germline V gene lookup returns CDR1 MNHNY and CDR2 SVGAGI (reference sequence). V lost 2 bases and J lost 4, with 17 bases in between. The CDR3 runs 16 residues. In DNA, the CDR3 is TGTGCCAGCAGTTACCCTTCCCCAGACAGGACCTATGGCTACACCTTC. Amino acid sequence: CASSYPSPDRTYGYTF.

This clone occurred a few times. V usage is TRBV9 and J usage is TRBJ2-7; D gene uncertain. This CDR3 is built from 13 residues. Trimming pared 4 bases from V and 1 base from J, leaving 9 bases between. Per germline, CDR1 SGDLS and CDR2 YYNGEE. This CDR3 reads CASSLTPSYEQYF. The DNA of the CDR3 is TGTGCCAGCAGCCTAACCCCGTCCTACGAGCAGTACTTC.

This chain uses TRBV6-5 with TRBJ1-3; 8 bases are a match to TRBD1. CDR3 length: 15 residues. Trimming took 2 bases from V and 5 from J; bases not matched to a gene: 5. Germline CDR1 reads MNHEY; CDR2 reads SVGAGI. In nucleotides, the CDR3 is TGTGCCAGCAGTTACCAACCCAGGGGGCGAAACACCATATATTTT. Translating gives CASSYQPRGRNTIYF.

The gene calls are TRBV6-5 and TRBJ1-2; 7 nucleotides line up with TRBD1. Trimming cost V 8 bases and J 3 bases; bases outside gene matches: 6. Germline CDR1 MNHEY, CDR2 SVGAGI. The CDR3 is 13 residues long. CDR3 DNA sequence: TGTGCCAGCCGGGACAGTGGGTACTATGGCTACACCTTC. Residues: CASRDSGYYGYTF.

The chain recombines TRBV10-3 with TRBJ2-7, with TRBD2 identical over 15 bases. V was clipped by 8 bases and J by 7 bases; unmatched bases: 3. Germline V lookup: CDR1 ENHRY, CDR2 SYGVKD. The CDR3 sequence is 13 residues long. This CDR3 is CAIGLAGGREQYF. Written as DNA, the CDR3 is TGTGCCATCGGACTAGCGGGGGGGCGGGAGCAGTACTTC.

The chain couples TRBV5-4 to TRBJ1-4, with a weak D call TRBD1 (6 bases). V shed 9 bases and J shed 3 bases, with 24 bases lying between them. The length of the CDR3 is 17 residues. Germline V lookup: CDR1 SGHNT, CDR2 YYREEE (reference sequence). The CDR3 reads CATSNKGGRRANEKLFF. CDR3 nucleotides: TGTGCCACCTCAAACAAGGGGGGGCGCAGAGCTAATGAAAAACTGTTTTTT.

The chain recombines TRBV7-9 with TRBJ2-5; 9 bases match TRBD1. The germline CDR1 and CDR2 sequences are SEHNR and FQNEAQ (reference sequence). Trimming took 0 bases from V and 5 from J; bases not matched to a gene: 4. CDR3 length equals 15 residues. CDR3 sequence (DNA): TGTGCCAGCAGCTTAGCTACAGGGGGCCCGGAGACCCAGTACTTC. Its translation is CASSLATGGPETQYF.

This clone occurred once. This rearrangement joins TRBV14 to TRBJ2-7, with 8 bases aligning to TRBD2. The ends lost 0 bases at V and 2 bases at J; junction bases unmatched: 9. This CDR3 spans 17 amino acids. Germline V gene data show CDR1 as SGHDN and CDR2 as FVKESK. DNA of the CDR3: TGTGCCAGCAGCCAAGAGGCTAGCGGGTGGCTTCCCTACGAGCAGTACTTC. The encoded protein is CASSQEASGWLPYEQYF. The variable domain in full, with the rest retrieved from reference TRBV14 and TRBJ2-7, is EAGVTQFPSHSVIEKGQTVTLRCDPISGHDNLYWYRRVMGKEIKFLLHFVKESKQDESGMPNNRFLAERTGGTYSTLKVQPAELEDSGVYFCASSQEASGWLPYEQYFGPGTRLTVT.

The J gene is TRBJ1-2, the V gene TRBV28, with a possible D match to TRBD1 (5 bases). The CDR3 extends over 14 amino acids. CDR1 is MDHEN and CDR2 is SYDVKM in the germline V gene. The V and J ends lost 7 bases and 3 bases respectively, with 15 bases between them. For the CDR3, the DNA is TGTGCCAGCACCCCCCAACCAGGGTACTATGGCTACACCTTC. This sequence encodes CASTPQPGYYGYTF.

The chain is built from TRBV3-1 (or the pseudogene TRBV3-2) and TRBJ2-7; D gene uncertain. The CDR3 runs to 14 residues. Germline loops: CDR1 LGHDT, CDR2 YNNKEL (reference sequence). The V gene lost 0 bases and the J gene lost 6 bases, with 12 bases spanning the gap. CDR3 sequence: CASSQDLIPGEQYF. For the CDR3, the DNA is TGTGCCAGCAGCCAAGACCTAATTCCGGGCGAGCAGTACTTC.

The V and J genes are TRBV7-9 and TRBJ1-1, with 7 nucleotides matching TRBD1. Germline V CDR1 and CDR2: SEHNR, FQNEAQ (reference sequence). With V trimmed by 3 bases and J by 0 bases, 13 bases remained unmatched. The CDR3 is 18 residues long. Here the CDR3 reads CASSFPRKETGLNTEAFF. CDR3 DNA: TGTGCCAGCAGCTTCCCTCGGAAAGAGACAGGGTTGAACACTGAAGCTTTCTTT. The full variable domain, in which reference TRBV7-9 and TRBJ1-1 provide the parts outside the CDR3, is DTGVSQNPRHKITKRGQNVTFRCDPISEHNRLYWYRQTLGQGPEFLTYFQNEAQLEKSRLLSDRFSAERPKGSFSTLEIQRTEQGDSAMYLCASSFPRKETGLNTEAFFGQGTRLTVV.

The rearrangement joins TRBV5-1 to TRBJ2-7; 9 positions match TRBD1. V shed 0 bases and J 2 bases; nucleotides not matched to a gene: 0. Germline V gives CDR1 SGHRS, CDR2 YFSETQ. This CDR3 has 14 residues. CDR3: CASSLDRGPYEQYF. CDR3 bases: TGCGCCAGCAGCTTGGACAGGGGGCCCTACGAGCAGTACTTC.

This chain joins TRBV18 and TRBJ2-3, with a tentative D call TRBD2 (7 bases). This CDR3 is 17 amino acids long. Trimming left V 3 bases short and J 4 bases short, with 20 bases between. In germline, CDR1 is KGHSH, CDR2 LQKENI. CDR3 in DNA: TGTGCCAGCTCACCGGGGACTCTGGGCGGGGGCCCAGATACGCAGTATTTT. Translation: CASSPGTLGGGPDTQYF.

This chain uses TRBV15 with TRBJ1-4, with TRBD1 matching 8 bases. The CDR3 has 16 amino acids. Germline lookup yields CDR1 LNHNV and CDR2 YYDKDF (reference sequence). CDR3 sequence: CVPADRARATNEKLFF. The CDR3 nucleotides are TGTGTCCCAGCGGACAGGGCCCGGGCAACTAATGAAAAACTGTTTTTT.

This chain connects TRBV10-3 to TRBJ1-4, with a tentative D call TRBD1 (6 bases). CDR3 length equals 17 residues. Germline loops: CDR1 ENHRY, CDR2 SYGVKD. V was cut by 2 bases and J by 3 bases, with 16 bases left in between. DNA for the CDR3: TGTGCCATCAGTGAGATGCTGGGGGCAAGCTCTAATGAAAAACTGTTTTTT. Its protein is CAISEMLGASSNEKLFF.

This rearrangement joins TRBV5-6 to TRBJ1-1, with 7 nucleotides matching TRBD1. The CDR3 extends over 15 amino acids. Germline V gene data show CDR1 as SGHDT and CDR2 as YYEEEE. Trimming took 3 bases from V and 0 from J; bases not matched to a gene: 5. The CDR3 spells CASSWGTELNTEAFF. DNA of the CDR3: TGTGCCAGCAGCTGGGGGACAGAGTTGAACACTGAAGCTTTCTTT.

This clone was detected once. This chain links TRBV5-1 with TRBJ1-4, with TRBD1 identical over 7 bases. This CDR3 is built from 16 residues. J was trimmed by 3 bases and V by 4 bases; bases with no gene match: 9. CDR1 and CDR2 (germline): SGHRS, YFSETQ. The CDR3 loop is CASSLRQGGPNEKLFF. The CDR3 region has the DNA TGCGCCAGCAGCCTCCGACAGGGAGGTCCTAATGAAAAACTGTTTTTT.

The CDR3 sequence: CASSLGSALGLQETQYF. As DNA, the CDR3 is TGTGCCAGCAGCTTAGGCTCTGCTTTGGGGCTCCAAGAGACCCAGTACTTC. The chain combines TRBV13 with TRBJ2-5; weak D call: TRBD1 (5 bases). Germline CDR1 and CDR2: PRHDT and FYEKMQ (reference sequence). This CDR3 comprises 17 residues. V lost 0 bases and J 1 base, leaving 15 bases between the germline ends. The full variable domain, with the rest looked up from reference TRBV13 and TRBJ2-5, is AAGVIQSPRHLIKEKRETATLKCYPIPRHDTVYWYQQGPGQDPQFLISFYEKMQSDKGSIPDRFSAQQFSDYHSELNMSSLELGDSALYFCASSLGSALGLQETQYFGPGTRLLVL.

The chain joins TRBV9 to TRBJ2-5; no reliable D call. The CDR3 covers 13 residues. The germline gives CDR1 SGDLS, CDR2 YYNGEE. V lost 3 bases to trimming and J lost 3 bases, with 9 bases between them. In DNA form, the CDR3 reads TGTGCCAGCAGCGACGGGTGGAAAGAGACCCAGTACTTC. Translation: CASSDGWKETQYF. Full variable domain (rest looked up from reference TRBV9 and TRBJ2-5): DSGVTQTPKHLITATGQRVTLRCSPRSGDLSVYWYQQSLDQGLQFLIQYYNGEERAKGNILERFSAQQFPDLHSELNLSSLELGDSALYFCASSDGWKETQYFGPGTRLLVL.

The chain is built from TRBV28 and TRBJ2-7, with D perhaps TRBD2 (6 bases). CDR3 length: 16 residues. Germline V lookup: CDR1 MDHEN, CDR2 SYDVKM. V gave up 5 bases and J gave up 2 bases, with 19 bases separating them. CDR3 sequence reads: CASSTTSGGRTYEQYF. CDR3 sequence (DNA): TGTGCCAGCAGTACGACCAGCGGAGGGAGAACCTACGAGCAGTACTTC.

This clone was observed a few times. The CDR3 protein is CASSSDRRYNSPLHF. The CDR3 DNA reads TGTGCCAGCAGTTCCGACAGGCGCTATAATTCACCCCTCCACTTT. The J gene is TRBJ1-6, the V gene TRBV6-5; weak D call: TRBD1 (6 bases). Trimming cost V 4 bases and J 3 bases, with 10 bases left between them. CDR1 is MNHEY, CDR2 SVGAGI, per germline. The CDR3 runs to 15 residues.

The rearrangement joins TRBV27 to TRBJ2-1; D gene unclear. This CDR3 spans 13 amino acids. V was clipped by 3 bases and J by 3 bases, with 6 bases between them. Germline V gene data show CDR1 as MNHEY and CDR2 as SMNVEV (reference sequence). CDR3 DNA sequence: TGTGCCAGCAGTTTCCGGAGCTACAATGAGCAGTTCTTC. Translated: CASSFRSYNEQFF.

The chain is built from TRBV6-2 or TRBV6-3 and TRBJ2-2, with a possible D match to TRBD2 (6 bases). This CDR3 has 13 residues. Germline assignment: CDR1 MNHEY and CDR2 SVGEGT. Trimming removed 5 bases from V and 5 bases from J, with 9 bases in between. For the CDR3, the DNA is TGTGCCAGCAGTCTCGGGGGTACCGGGGAGCTGTTTTTT. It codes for CASSLGGTGELFF.

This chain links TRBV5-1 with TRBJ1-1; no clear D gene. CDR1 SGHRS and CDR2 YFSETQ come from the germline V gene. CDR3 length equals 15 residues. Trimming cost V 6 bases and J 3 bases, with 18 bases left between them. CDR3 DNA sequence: TGCGCCAGCACTAGTTGGATTTACTCGGACACTGAAGCTTTCTTT. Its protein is CASTSWIYSDTEAFF.

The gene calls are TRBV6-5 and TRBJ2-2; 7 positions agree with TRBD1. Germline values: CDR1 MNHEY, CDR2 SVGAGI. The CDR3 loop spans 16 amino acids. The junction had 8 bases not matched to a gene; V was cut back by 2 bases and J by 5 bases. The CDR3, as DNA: TGTGCCAGCAGTTACCCCTCCGGGACAGAAACCGGGGAGCTGTTTTTT. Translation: CASSYPSGTETGELFF.

CDR3 sequence: CASSLEVRGVSSIQYF. CDR3 nucleotides: TGCGCCAGCAGCTTGGAAGTCAGGGGGGTTTCCAGCATTCAGTACTTC. The chain recombines TRBV5-1 with TRBJ2-4, with TRBD1 as a possible D gene (7 bases). The CDR3 spans 16 residues. Germline CDR1 is SGHRS and CDR2 is YFSETQ. Trimming pared 0 bases from V and 9 bases from J, leaving 19 bases between.

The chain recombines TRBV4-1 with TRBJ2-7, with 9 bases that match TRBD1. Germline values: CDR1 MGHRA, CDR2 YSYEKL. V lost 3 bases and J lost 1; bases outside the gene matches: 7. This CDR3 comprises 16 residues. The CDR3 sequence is CASSHTGGADSYEQYF. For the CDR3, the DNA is TGCGCCAGCAGCCATACAGGGGGCGCTGATTCCTACGAGCAGTACTTC.

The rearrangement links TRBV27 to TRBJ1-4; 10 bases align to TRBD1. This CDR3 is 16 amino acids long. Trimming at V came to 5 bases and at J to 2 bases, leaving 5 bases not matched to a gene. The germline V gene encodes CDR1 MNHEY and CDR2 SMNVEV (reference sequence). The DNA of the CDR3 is TGTGCCAGCAGTCGGGACAGGGGTGATACTAATGAAAAACTGTTTTTT. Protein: CASSRDRGDTNEKLFF.